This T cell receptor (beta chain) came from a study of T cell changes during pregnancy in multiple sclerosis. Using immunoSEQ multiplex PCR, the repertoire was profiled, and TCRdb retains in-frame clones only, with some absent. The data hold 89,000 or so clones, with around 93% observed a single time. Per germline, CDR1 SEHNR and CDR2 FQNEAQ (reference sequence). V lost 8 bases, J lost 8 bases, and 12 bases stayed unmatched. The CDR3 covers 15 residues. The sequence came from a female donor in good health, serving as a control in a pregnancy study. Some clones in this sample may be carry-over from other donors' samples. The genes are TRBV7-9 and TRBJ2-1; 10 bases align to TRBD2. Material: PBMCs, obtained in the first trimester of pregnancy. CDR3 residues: CASSASSGSWDEQFF. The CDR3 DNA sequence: TGTGCCAGCTCGGCATCTAGCGGGAGTTGGGATGAGCAGTTCTTC.